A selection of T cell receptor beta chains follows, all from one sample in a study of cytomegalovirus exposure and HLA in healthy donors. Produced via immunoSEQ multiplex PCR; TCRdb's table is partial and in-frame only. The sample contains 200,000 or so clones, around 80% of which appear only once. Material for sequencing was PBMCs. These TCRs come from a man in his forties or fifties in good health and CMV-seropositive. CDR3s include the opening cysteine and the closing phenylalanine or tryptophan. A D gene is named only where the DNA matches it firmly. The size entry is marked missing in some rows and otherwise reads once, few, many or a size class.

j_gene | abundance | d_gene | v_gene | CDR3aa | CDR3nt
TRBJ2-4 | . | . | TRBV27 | CASSLSGRNIQYF | TGTGCCAGCAGTTTATCAGGGAGGAACATTCAGTACTTC
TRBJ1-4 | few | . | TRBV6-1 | CASTWGGTNEKLFF | TGTGCCAGTACTTGGGGGGGCACTAATGAAAAACTGTTTTTT
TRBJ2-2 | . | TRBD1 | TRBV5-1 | CASSSGQGINTGELFF | TGCGCCAGCAGCTCGGGACAGGGCATCAACACCGGGGAGCTGTTTTTT
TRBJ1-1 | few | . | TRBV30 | CAWSEQGRYTEAFF | TGTGCCTGGAGTGAACAAGGGAGGTACACTGAAGCTTTCTTT
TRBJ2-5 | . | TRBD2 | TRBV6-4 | CASSAGGGWETQYF | TGTGCCAGCAGCGCGGGGGGGGGTTGGGAGACCCAGTACTTC
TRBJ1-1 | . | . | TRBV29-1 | CSVNRANTEAFF | TGCAGCGTCAACAGGGCCAACACTGAAGCTTTCTTT
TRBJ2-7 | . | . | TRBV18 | CASSPTEPQSYEQYF | TGTGCCAGCTCACCGACGGAGCCTCAATCCTACGAGCAGTACTTC
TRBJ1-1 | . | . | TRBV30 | CAWRPGQIRNTEAFF | TGTGCCTGGAGGCCCGGACAGATCAGGAACACTGAAGCTTTCTTT
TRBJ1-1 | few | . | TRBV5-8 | CASIRGLGEAFF | TGTGCCAGCATAAGGGGGTTAGGTGAAGCTTTCTTT
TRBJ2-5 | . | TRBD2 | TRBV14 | CASSQGVRLAGETQYF | TGTGCCAGCAGCCAAGGAGTAAGGCTAGCGGGAGAGACCCAGTACTTC
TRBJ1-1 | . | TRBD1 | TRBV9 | CASSVVTGGNTEAFF | TGTGCCAGCAGCGTAGTGACAGGGGGGAACACTGAAGCTTTCTTT
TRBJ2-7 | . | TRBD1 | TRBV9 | CASSVGAGQGIYEQYF | TGTGCCAGCAGCGTGGGGGCGGGACAGGGGATCTACGAGCAGTACTTC
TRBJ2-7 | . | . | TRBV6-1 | CASSDPTQGWSYEQYF | TGTGCCAGCAGTGACCCTACGCAGGGATGGTCCTACGAGCAGTACTTC
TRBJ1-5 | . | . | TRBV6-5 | CASSYSGGDQPQHF | TGTGCCAGCAGTTACTCCGGAGGGGATCAGCCCCAGCATTTT
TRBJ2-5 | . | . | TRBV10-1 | CASSEGNQETQYF | TGCGCCAGCAGTGAGGGCAATCAAGAGACCCAGTACTTC
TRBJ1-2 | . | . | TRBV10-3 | CAISESQVNYGYTF | TGTGCCATCAGTGAGTCGCAGGTGAACTATGGCTACACCTTC
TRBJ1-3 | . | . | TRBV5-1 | CASSLEGVYGNTIYF | TGCGCCAGCAGCTTGGAGGGGGTTTATGGAAACACCATATATTTT
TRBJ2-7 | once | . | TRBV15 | CATSRDGELPVEYF | TGTGCCACCAGCAGAGATGGGGAGCTCCCGGTGGAGTACTTC
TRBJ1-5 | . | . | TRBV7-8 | CASSQIQGPQHF | TGTGCCAGCAGCCAAATCCAGGGGCCCCAGCATTTT
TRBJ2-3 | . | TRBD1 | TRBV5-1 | CASSLGTGLDTQYF | TGCGCCAGCAGCTTGGGGACAGGGTTGGATACGCAGTATTTT
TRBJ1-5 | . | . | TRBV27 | CASSLWSSSNQPQHF | TGTGCCAGCAGTTTATGGAGCTCCTCCAATCAGCCCCAGCATTTT
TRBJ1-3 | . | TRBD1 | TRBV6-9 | CASGSLTGGSGNTIYF | TGTGCCAGTGGGAGTTTGACAGGGGGTTCTGGAAACACCATATATTTT
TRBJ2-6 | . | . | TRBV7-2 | CASSLSSGAGANVLTF | TGTGCCAGCAGCCTCAGCTCGGGGGCTGGGGCCAACGTCCTGACTTTC
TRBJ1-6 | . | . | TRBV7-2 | CASSLRGGSSYNSPLHF | TGTGCCAGCAGCTTAAGGGGGGGTAGCTCCTATAATTCACCCCTCCACTTT
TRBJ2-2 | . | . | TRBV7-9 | CASSLPRGGRTGELFF | TGTGCCAGCAGCTTACCCAGGGGAGGGAGGACCGGGGAGCTGTTTTTT
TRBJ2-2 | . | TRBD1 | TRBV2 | CASSGDRATGELFF | TGTGCCAGCAGTGGGGACAGGGCGACCGGGGAGCTGTTTTTT
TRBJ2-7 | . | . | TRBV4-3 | CASSQDWGQDYEQYF | TGCGCCAGCAGCCAAGACTGGGGGCAAGACTACGAGCAGTACTTC
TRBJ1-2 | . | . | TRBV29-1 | CSVHTAGTNESLYGYTF | TGCAGTGTCCATACAGCAGGGACAAATGAATCTCTCTATGGCTACACCTTC